The sequence of this T cell receptor (beta chain) was determined in a study of EBV T-cell therapy then PD-1 blockade in nasopharyngeal carcinoma (dated by TCRdb to about 2021). The CDR3 measures 15 amino acids from cysteine to phenylalanine. The only DNA kept is the CDR3, 45 bases in frame from the first base. The germline V gene (reference sequence) sets CDR1 to LNHNV and CDR2 to YYDKDF. From V the trimming removes 4 bases and from J it removes 6 bases, while the gene matches leave 7 bases of the junction unaccounted for. Genomic DNA was extracted from sorted cells using the Qiagen DNeasy Kit. The immunoSEQ platform was used for deep sequencing of the TCR beta chain. Per the authors' processing: The immunoSEQ Analyzer software was used to analyze the repertoire data. Held by TCRdb, this immuneACCESS table contains in-frame sequences only and omits some clones. Under half of the omission traces to an unresolved V gene where checked; the cause of the rest is unknown. V and J calls and clone size are as listed in that table; D and trimming were resolved from the DNA. This sample comprises about 23,000 clones, about 80% of them detected only once. The biggest ten clones account for approximately 31% of the sample.

This clone was detected ten times or more. The antigen it binds to is not known. Nothing much larger sits one base from this clone, and base qualities are not available. What this sample's treatment or condition label stands for: AdE1-LMPpoly-expanded autologous EBV-specific T-cell therapy followed by anti-PD-1 nivolumab. The sequence came from a man in his forties or fifties with nasopharyngeal carcinoma. This specimen was CD8+ T cells from blood, taken at approximately day 64 from a patient whose treatment included autologous EBV-specific T cells and nivolumab. In this chain, TRBV15 is recombined with TRBJ2-1; the central 9 bases match TRBD1. CDR3 loop: CATSMRTGEFNEQFF. DNA sequence: TGTGCCACCAGCATGAGGACAGGGGAGTTCAATGAGCAGTTCTTC. With the portions outside the CDR3 filled from the reference TRBV15 and TRBJ2-1 genes, the complete variable region becomes DAMVIQNPRYQVTQFGKPVTLSCSQTLNHNVMYWYQQKSSQAPKLLFHYYDKDFNNEADTPDNFQSRRPNTSFCFLDIRSPGLGDTAMYLCATSMRTGEFNEQFFGPGTRLTVL.